These T cell receptor beta chains were read from a single sample in a study of cytomegalovirus exposure and HLA in healthy donors. The table came from immunoSEQ multiplex PCR; TCRdb's copy has only in-frame clones and leaves some out. The sample includes 90,000 to 100,000 clones, less than 80% of them seen just once. Material for sequencing was PBMCs. Receptor source: a woman in her forties in good health and CMV-seronegative. Each CDR3 is given with its conserved first and last residue. Each record gives: clone size, V gene, D gene, J gene, CDR3 protein, CDR3 DNA. The D gene is left open where the match is weak. Size tells how often a clone was seen (once, few, many) or the class of an expanded clone, and some rows leave it out.

abundance: .
v_gene: TRBV29-1
d_gene: .
j_gene: TRBJ2-7
CDR3aa: CSVLVSQLEQYF
CDR3nt: TGCAGCGTACTAGTGTCCCAGTTGGAGCAGTACTTC

abundance: .
v_gene: TRBV6-5
d_gene: .
j_gene: TRBJ1-2
CDR3aa: CASSYARGSANYGYTF
CDR3nt: TGTGCCAGCAGTTACGCCCGCGGGTCAGCTAACTATGGCTACACCTTC

abundance: .
v_gene: TRBV27
d_gene: TRBD2
j_gene: TRBJ2-1
CDR3aa: CASSLPSGISYNEQFF
CDR3nt: TGTGCCAGCAGTTTACCTAGCGGGATTTCCTACAATGAGCAGTTCTTC

abundance: .
v_gene: TRBV27
d_gene: .
j_gene: TRBJ2-7
CDR3aa: CASSPSRGPYEQYF
CDR3nt: TGTGCCAGCAGCCCCTCTAGGGGCCCCTACGAGCAGTACTTC

abundance: .
v_gene: TRBV11-3
d_gene: .
j_gene: TRBJ2-3
CDR3aa: CASSRGAVDTQYF
CDR3nt: TGTGCCAGCAGCCGGGGGGCGGTAGATACGCAGTATTTT

abundance: few
v_gene: TRBV7-2
d_gene: TRBD2
j_gene: TRBJ2-1
CDR3aa: CASSPGLAGSNEQFF
CDR3nt: TGTGCCAGCAGCCCAGGACTAGCGGGTTCAAATGAGCAGTTCTTC

abundance: .
v_gene: TRBV9
d_gene: .
j_gene: TRBJ2-3
CDR3aa: CASSVGVARSTDTQYF
CDR3nt: TGTGCCAGCAGCGTAGGAGTAGCGCGTAGCACAGATACGCAGTATTTT

abundance: .
v_gene: TRBV28
d_gene: .
j_gene: TRBJ2-4
CDR3aa: CASSLYTGRDIQYF
CDR3nt: TGTGCCAGCAGTTTATATACAGGGAGGGACATTCAGTACTTC

abundance: .
v_gene: TRBV4-2
d_gene: .
j_gene: TRBJ2-1
CDR3aa: CASSHDTTSPSNEQFF
CDR3nt: TGTGCCAGCAGCCATGACACGACTAGTCCTAGTAATGAGCAGTTCTTC

abundance: .
v_gene: TRBV5-1
d_gene: TRBD2
j_gene: TRBJ2-2
CDR3aa: CASSPGLAGGRNTGELFF
CDR3nt: TGCGCCAGCAGCCCTGGTTTAGCGGGAGGACGTAACACCGGGGAGCTGTTTTTT

abundance: .
v_gene: TRBV28
d_gene: TRBD1
j_gene: TRBJ1-2
CDR3aa: CASSQIMSGTGDENGYTF
CDR3nt: TGTGCCAGCAGTCAGATTATGAGCGGGACAGGGGATGAAAATGGCTACACCTTC

abundance: .
v_gene: TRBV28
d_gene: TRBD2
j_gene: TRBJ2-5
CDR3aa: CASSPSTGLAGGETQYF
CDR3nt: TGTGCCAGCAGTCCAAGCACGGGACTAGCGGGAGGAGAGACCCAGTACTTC

abundance: .
v_gene: TRBV9
d_gene: .
j_gene: TRBJ1-2
CDR3aa: CASSHQGMGGYTF
CDR3nt: TGTGCCAGCAGCCACCAGGGCATGGGGGGCTACACCTTC

abundance: once
v_gene: TRBV19
d_gene: .
j_gene: TRBJ2-1
CDR3aa: CASSTPPRTARVAYNEQFF
CDR3nt: TGTGCCAGTAGTACTCCCCCCCGGACAGCCCGCGTAGCCTACAATGAGCAGTTCTTC

abundance: once
v_gene: TRBV18
d_gene: TRBD1
j_gene: TRBJ2-1
CDR3aa: CASSQQGMGSYNEQFF
CDR3nt: TGTGCCAGCTCACAACAGGGGATGGGATCCTACAATGAGCAGTTCTTC

abundance: .
v_gene: TRBV18
d_gene: .
j_gene: TRBJ2-7
CDR3aa: CASSLEIEPNEQYF
CDR3nt: TGTGCCAGCTCTCTCGAGATTGAGCCGAACGAGCAGTACTTC

abundance: .
v_gene: TRBV5-6
d_gene: .
j_gene: TRBJ1-2
CDR3aa: CASSRGGLGNGYTF
CDR3nt: TGTGCCAGCAGCCGGGGGGGGCTCGGTAATGGCTACACCTTC

abundance: .
v_gene: TRBV5-4
d_gene: TRBD1
j_gene: TRBJ1-3
CDR3aa: CASSLGGQGLSGNTIYF
CDR3nt: TGTGCCAGCAGCTTGGGTGGACAGGGATTGTCTGGAAACACCATATATTTT

abundance: .
v_gene: TRBV7-8
d_gene: TRBD2
j_gene: TRBJ2-3
CDR3aa: CASSYLSGRGADTQYF
CDR3nt: TGTGCCAGCAGCTACCTAAGCGGGAGAGGTGCAGATACGCAGTATTTT

abundance: .
v_gene: TRBV9
d_gene: TRBD2
j_gene: TRBJ2-5
CDR3aa: CASNAGGQETQYF
CDR3nt: TGTGCCAGCAATGCGGGGGGGCAAGAGACCCAGTACTTC

abundance: .
v_gene: TRBV19
d_gene: TRBD1
j_gene: TRBJ1-1
CDR3aa: CASILDRGRTEAFF
CDR3nt: TGTGCCAGTATCCTGGACAGGGGGCGCACTGAAGCTTTCTTT

abundance: once
v_gene: TRBV7-9
d_gene: .
j_gene: TRBJ2-1
CDR3aa: CASTQGGGNEQFF
CDR3nt: TGTGCCAGCACACAGGGAGGGGGCAATGAGCAGTTCTTC

abundance: .
v_gene: TRBV9
d_gene: .
j_gene: TRBJ1-2
CDR3aa: CASSVVVDSAYGYTF
CDR3nt: TGTGCCAGCAGCGTAGTAGTGGACAGCGCCTATGGCTACACCTTC

abundance: .
v_gene: TRBV29-1
d_gene: TRBD2
j_gene: TRBJ2-3
CDR3aa: CSVSRTSGGTDTQYF
CDR3nt: TGCAGCGTCTCCCGGACTAGCGGGGGCACAGATACGCAGTATTTT

abundance: once
v_gene: TRBV7-9
d_gene: .
j_gene: TRBJ2-7
CDR3aa: CASSPPPRDGSYEQYF
CDR3nt: TGTGCCAGCAGCCCCCCACCGCGGGACGGGTCCTACGAGCAGTACTTC

abundance: once
v_gene: TRBV18
d_gene: .
j_gene: TRBJ1-1
CDR3aa: CASSEQGVNTEAFF
CDR3nt: TGTGCCAGCTCAGAACAGGGAGTAAACACTGAAGCTTTCTTT

abundance: .
v_gene: TRBV7-9
d_gene: .
j_gene: TRBJ1-2
CDR3aa: CASSLRTEGGYTF
CDR3nt: TGTGCCAGCAGCTTAAGGACGGAGGGTGGCTACACCTTC

abundance: .
v_gene: TRBV19
d_gene: TRBD2
j_gene: TRBJ2-5
CDR3aa: CATGEGFFRETQYF
CDR3nt: TGTGCCACTGGGGAGGGTTTTTTTCGGGAGACCCAGTACTTC

abundance: .
v_gene: TRBV7-8
d_gene: TRBD2
j_gene: TRBJ2-7
CDR3aa: CASSISGSSYEQYF
CDR3nt: TGTGCCAGCAGCATTAGCGGGTCCTCCTACGAGCAGTACTTC

abundance: .
v_gene: TRBV5-1
d_gene: TRBD1
j_gene: TRBJ2-7
CDR3aa: CASSLGGQGNSYEQYF
CDR3nt: TGCGCCAGCAGCCTGGGTGGACAGGGGAACTCCTACGAGCAGTACTTC

abundance: .
v_gene: TRBV7-9
d_gene: TRBD2
j_gene: TRBJ2-3
CDR3aa: CASSFSGGRTDTQYF
CDR3nt: TGTGCCAGCAGCTTTAGCGGGGGTCGCACAGATACGCAGTATTTT

abundance: few
v_gene: TRBV27
d_gene: TRBD1
j_gene: TRBJ1-2
CDR3aa: CASSSRTGSYGYTF
CDR3nt: TGTGCCAGCAGTTCCCGGACAGGGAGCTATGGCTACACCTTC

abundance: .
v_gene: TRBV7-2
d_gene: .
j_gene: TRBJ2-7
CDR3aa: CASSLVGLHYEQYF
CDR3nt: TGTGCCAGCAGCTTAGTCGGGTTACACTACGAGCAGTACTTC

abundance: .
v_gene: TRBV5-6
d_gene: .
j_gene: TRBJ2-7
CDR3aa: CASSSGPSGSYEQYF
CDR3nt: TGTGCCAGCAGCTCCGGGCCCTCGGGGTCCTACGAGCAGTACTTC

abundance: .
v_gene: TRBV11-3
d_gene: .
j_gene: TRBJ2-1
CDR3aa: CASSLGSGLGEQFF
CDR3nt: TGTGCCAGCAGCTTAGGTTCAGGCTTGGGTGAGCAGTTCTTC

abundance: few
v_gene: TRBV2
d_gene: .
j_gene: TRBJ1-2
CDR3aa: CASRATAYYGYTF
CDR3nt: TGTGCCAGCAGAGCGACAGCCTACTATGGCTACACCTTC

abundance: few
v_gene: TRBV6-5
d_gene: TRBD1
j_gene: TRBJ2-7
CDR3aa: CASRPGGSYEQYF
CDR3nt: TGTGCCAGCAGGCCAGGGGGATCCTACGAGCAGTACTTC

abundance: .
v_gene: TRBV6-1
d_gene: .
j_gene: TRBJ1-1
CDR3aa: CASRGARRVNTEAFF
CDR3nt: TGTGCCAGCAGGGGGGCCCGCCGGGTGAACACTGAAGCTTTCTTT

abundance: .
v_gene: TRBV27
d_gene: TRBD1
j_gene: TRBJ2-7
CDR3aa: CASSLTGTVYEQYF
CDR3nt: TGTGCCAGCAGCTTGACCGGGACAGTTTACGAGCAGTACTTC

abundance: .
v_gene: TRBV5-1
d_gene: .
j_gene: TRBJ2-7
CDR3aa: CASRLGGQDEQYF
CDR3nt: TGCGCCAGCAGACTGGGGGGGCAGGACGAGCAGTACTTC